These 13 T cell receptor beta chains came from one sample sequenced in a study of cytomegalovirus exposure and HLA in healthy donors. PCR was performed using 60 Vbeta and 13 Jbeta primers. Libraries were prepared by immunoSEQ multiplex PCR; TCRdb keeps only in-frame clonotypes and omits some of them. Here the sample spans about 35,000 clones, 80% being singletons. Sequencing used PBMCs. These receptor sequences come from a male donor in good health and CMV-seronegative.

This chain connects TRBV27 to TRBJ2-5; tentatively, D is TRBD2 (5 bases). Per germline, CDR1 MNHEY and CDR2 SMNVEV (reference sequence). V was pared by 4 bases and J by 13 bases, with 19 bases between. The CDR3 is made up of 13 amino acids. The CDR3 protein is CASSSPRSGGPYF. The DNA for the CDR3 is TGTGCCAGCAGTTCACCCCGCTCCGGCGGGCCGTACTTC.

The chain joins TRBV30 to TRBJ1-6; tentative D call: TRBD1 (6 bases). There are 16 residues in the CDR3. CDR1 and CDR2 from the germline V gene are GTSNPN and SVGIG (reference sequence). Trimming shortened V by 2 bases and J by 6 bases, and 17 bases separated the two germline ends. The CDR3 protein is CAWSTLSRTVNSPLHF. The CDR3 DNA sequence: TGTGCCTGGAGTACTCTCTCGAGGACAGTTAATTCACCCCTCCACTTT.

The DNA for the CDR3 is TGCGCCAGCAGCTCTCAGGGCTTCTCTGGAAACACCATATATTTT. It is translated as CASSSQGFSGNTIYF. V and J are TRBV5-1 and TRBJ1-3; weak D call: TRBD1 (5 bases). Germline V gene lookup returns CDR1 SGHRS and CDR2 YFSETQ. V dropped 3 bases and J dropped 0 bases, with 10 bases sitting between them. This CDR3 has 15 residues. The complete variable domain, with remaining parts taken from reference TRBV5-1 and TRBJ1-3, reads KAGVTQTPRYLIKTRGQQVTLSCSPISGHRSVSWYQQTPGQGLQFLFEYFSETQRNKGNFPGRFSGRQFSNSRSEMNVSTLELGDSALYLCASSSQGFSGNTIYFGEGSWLTVV.

This chain uses TRBV5-1 with TRBJ1-3, with 9 bases matching TRBD1. This CDR3 region has 17 residues. Per the germline V gene, CDR1 is SGHRS and CDR2 is YFSETQ. The ends lost 1 base at V and 2 bases at J; junction bases unmatched: 7. The CDR3 spells CASSLSVTGGPGNTIYF. The CDR3 nucleotides read TGCGCCAGCAGCTTGTCTGTGACAGGGGGGCCTGGAAACACCATATATTTT.

The CDR3, as DNA: TGTGCCAGTAGTATACTCCCCGGACAGGGGGGGAACACTGAAGCTTTCTTT. It specifies CASSILPGQGGNTEAFF. The chain uses TRBV19 and TRBJ1-1; 10 bases line up with TRBD1. After removal of 2 bases from V and 1 base from J, the junction contained 7 bases not matched to a gene. The CDR3 loop spans 17 amino acids. CDR1 is LNHDA, CDR2 SQIVND, per germline (reference sequence).

The chain links TRBV7-9 to TRBJ1-2, with 8 bases aligning to TRBD1. The CDR3 runs to 14 residues. Germline V lookup: CDR1 SEHNR, CDR2 FQNEAQ (reference sequence). The junction had 4 bases not matched to a gene; V was cut back by 5 bases and J by 2 bases. The CDR3 nucleotides are TGTGCCAGCAGCCCAGGGGGCCCCAACTATGGCTACACCTTC. Translation gives CASSPGGPNYGYTF.

This chain links TRBV7-6 with TRBJ1-1; unclear D gene. V lost 0 bases, J lost 1 base, and 9 bases lay in between. This CDR3 region has 15 residues. The germline V gene has CDR1 SGHVS and CDR2 FNYEAQ. CDR3: CASSLARTENTEAFF. The CDR3 DNA sequence: TGTGCCAGCAGCTTAGCGCGGACTGAGAACACTGAAGCTTTCTTT.

The chain uses TRBV2 and TRBJ2-7; perhaps TRBD1 as D (6 bases). The V gene's germline CDR1 is SNHLY and CDR2 FYNNEI. CDR3 length equals 13 residues. V shed 6 bases and J shed 2 bases, with 11 bases lying between them. The CDR3 region is CASSAGQTYEQYF. In DNA form, the CDR3 reads TGTGCCAGCAGCGCCGGACAGACCTACGAGCAGTACTTC.

The rearrangement joins TRBV7-2 to TRBJ2-4, with 14 bases identical to TRBD2. The CDR3 spans 16 residues. V lost 1 base and J lost 8; bases outside the gene matches: 4. CDR1 is SGHTA and CDR2 is FQGNSA in the germline V gene. Here the CDR3 DNA reads TGTGCCAGCAGCTTAGTTGGGACTAGCGGGAGTGACATTCAGTACTTC. It encodes CASSLVGTSGSDIQYF.

The gene calls are TRBV20-1 and TRBJ1-1; no reliable D call. The germline CDR1 and CDR2 sequences are DFQATT and SNEGSKA (reference sequence). Trimming stripped 5 bases from V and 11 bases from J, with 15 bases between. The CDR3 has 11 residues. As DNA, the CDR3 is TGCAGTGCTCCTTTTGCGGAATACGCTTTCTTT. Protein: CSAPFAEYAFF.

This clone turned up a few times. The V gene is TRBV30, the J gene TRBJ1-5; no clear D. The CDR3 consists of 13 residues. The V gene lost 2 bases and the J gene lost 5 bases, with 10 bases spanning the gap. Germline assignment: CDR1 GTSNPN and CDR2 SVGIG (reference sequence). This chain's CDR3 is CAWSYERYQPQHF. The CDR3 region has the DNA TGTGCCTGGAGTTATGAGCGATATCAGCCCCAGCATTTT.

The genes are TRBV20-1 and TRBJ2-5; D remains unclear. V lost 3 bases and J lost 4, with 6 bases in between. The CDR3 is made up of 11 amino acids. Looked up from germline, CDR1 is DFQATT and CDR2 is SNEGSKA (reference sequence). The CDR3 region has the DNA TGCAGTGCTAGTATCTCAGAGACCCAGTACTTC. It translates to CSASISETQYF.

J is TRBJ2-7 and V is TRBV10-3; tentative D call: TRBD1 (7 bases). Germline CDR1 is ENHRY and CDR2 is SYGVKD. The V and J ends lost 3 bases and 3 bases respectively, with 12 bases between them. The CDR3 contains 14 residues. CDR3 coding DNA: TGTGCCATCAGTGAAGGAGGGGGCATCTACGAGCAGTACTTC. It yields the protein CAISEGGGIYEQYF.